This TCR beta chain was documented in a study of blood T cell repertoires in COVID-19. Study background: There were acute and convalescent COVID-19 samples, and they came from the United States, Italy and Spain.

Grouping used clinical history reported by participants in a survey and questionnaire. Exposed enrollees had met someone with a PCR-confirmed or clinician-diagnosed COVID-19 case at some point within the 2 weeks before study entry. Under the authors' procedure: It was from reference gene primer amplification that nucleated cell counts were estimated. Repertoires were generated with immunoSEQ multiplex PCR, while TCRdb's copy carries only in-frame clones and drops some. V and J calls and clone size are those listed in that table; D and trimming were worked out from the DNA. This sample yields under 150,000 clones, of which roughly 89% are seen a single time; 4.5% to 6% belongs to the top ten. Germline lookup yields CDR1 MNHEY and CDR2 SVGEGT. CDR3 size: 15 residues. V lost 4 bases to trimming and J lost 3 bases; unmatched junction nucleotides: 2.

Sequenced sample: PBMCs or T cells enriched from blood (not recorded which). The V and J genes are TRBV6-2 or TRBV6-3 and TRBJ2-6; 8 nucleotides match TRBD1. The TCR originated in a woman aged 50 to 60 who had been exposed to COVID-19. In nucleotides, the CDR3 is TGTGCCAGCAGTTTCAGGGGGCTTGGGGCCAACGTCCTGACTTTC. Translation gives CASSFRGLGANVLTF.